What follows is one T cell receptor (beta chain) and its context. These data belong to a study of blood T cell repertoires in COVID-19. The overall study: COVID-19 samples, acute and convalescent, were from the United States, Italy and Spain. Sample material is recorded as cDNA or gDNA derived from T cells, B-cell-depleted T cells, or PBMCs.

Per the original data handling: Reference gene primer amplification gave nucleated cell count estimates. Only in-frame clones appear in the TCRdb table, and some are missing; sequencing was by immunoSEQ multiplex PCR. D and trimming were read from the DNA, whereas the V and J calls and clone size are those reported in that table. The table shows under 150,000 clones, with approximately 85% occurring only once. Seattle patients were enrolled while actively infected and followed longitudinally. The source of this sequence is an older woman with COVID-19, enrolled during active disease. What was sequenced was peripheral blood.

This chain's CDR3 is CASRQGALNTEAFF. CDR3 bases: TGTGCCAGCAGACAGGGGGCGCTGAACACTGAAGCTTTCTTT. The chain is built from TRBV3-1 (or the pseudogene TRBV3-2) and TRBJ1-1; 9 positions match TRBD1. With V trimmed by 6 bases and J by 0 bases, 2 bases remained unmatched. This CDR3 contains 14 residues. From germline, CDR1 is LGHDT and CDR2 YNNKEL (reference sequence).